Reported below is one TCR beta chain. Profiled with immunoSEQ multiplex PCR; TCRdb holds only in-frame clones, not every one. The sample has 25,000 to 35,000 clones, about 80% seen once. V was pared by 7 bases and J by 1 base, with 14 bases between. The germline V gene encodes CDR1 MDHEN and CDR2 SYDVKM. The CDR3 runs to 16 residues. These data come from a study of early stage breast cancer tumors. This TCR was sampled from a person in their sixties with breast cancer. This chain connects TRBV28 to TRBJ2-6; D is uncertain. Sequencing used blood. The CDR3 sequence: CASNPPRGSGANVLTF. Here the CDR3 DNA reads TGTGCCAGCAACCCCCCAAGAGGATCTGGGGCCAACGTCCTGACTTTC. Full variable domain (missing parts from reference TRBV28 and TRBJ2-6): DVKVTQSSRYLVKRTGEKVFLECVQDMDHENMFWYRQDPGLGLRLIYFSYDVKMKEKGDIPEGYSVSREKKERFSLILESASTNQTSMYLCASNPPRGSGANVLTFGAGSRLTVL.